This TCR beta chain appears in the sequencing data of a study of T cell clonotyping in hematopoietic cell transplantation (dated by TCRdb to about 2021). Turning to the overall study: Pretransplant recipient samples were obtained after cytoreduction. A total of fewer than 150 blood samples were gathered in the study from under 40 consecutive transplant recipients along with their related donors. Recruitment of patients was conducted between September 2015 and 2017, and follow-up was continued until late 2020 or death.

The paper's findings and limits, for the study overall: Just a small fraction of recipient repertoires overlapped with donor repertoires, and more than 97% appeared de novo at the given depth. Donor and pretransplant recipient Inverse Simpson Index values predicted broader posttransplant TCR repertoire diversity. After transplant, TCR diversity in recipients dropped, and pathologically expanded clonotypes increased progressively from day 30 to day 180. The sample size was limited, and because cells were not sorted, the contributions of CD4 and CD8 repertoires could not be separated.

The meaning of the sample's time point label: recipient sample about 28 days before transplant, after cytoreduction. Blood samples were obtained from recipients approximately 28 days before transplant and at days 30, 100 and 180 after transplant. Using Nuclei Lysis Solution, genomic DNA was extracted from unfractionated peripheral blood mononuclear cells that were either fresh or cryopreserved. Worth noting for this clone: Its specific antigen is unknown. Per-base qualities were not stored, and no clone one base away is much larger.

TCR beta CDR3 regions were amplified from genomic DNA with the immunoSEQ assay, a bias-controlled multiplex PCR using V- and J-specific primers. In a second PCR step, a proprietary barcode and Illumina adapter sequences were attached to the CDR3 amplicons. CDR3 libraries were sequenced on an Illumina MiSeq instrument. From the authors' description of their analysis: Export and quality control were done with immunoSEQ Analyzer 3.0, while downstream analyses used R Bioconductor and Immunarch. Only productive rearrangements within the normalized downsampled data set were used in the calculation of repertoire metrics. Pathologically expanded clonotypes were defined as those larger than 5 templates in the normalized cohort. The Inverse Simpson Index served as the measure of repertoire diversity. The non-normalized data set was used for CMV-specificity analyses so that all clonotypes could be captured. The source is immuneACCESS, and TCRdb retained only in-frame sequences with V and J called. Part of the clones is not carried over; for the studies checked, unresolved V genes explain less than half of this, and the remainder is unexplained. From that table come the V and J calls and clone size; the DNA was used to work out D and trimming. The sample contains 65,000 to 80,000 clones, 90% to 96% of them found a single time. The ten largest clones represent roughly 1.7% of the sample.

The sample in question was peripheral blood mononuclear cells, obtained before stem cell transplant. The receptor comes from a woman aged 45-59 years with acute myeloid leukemia. Some clones in this sample may be carry-over from other donors' samples.

The CDR3 loop reads CASSITGFGYTF. The sequenced DNA: TGTGCCAGTAGTATTACAGGGTTTGGCTACACCTTC. Here the chain combines TRBV19 and TRBJ1-2; tentative D gene TRBD1, with 6 bases matching. The CDR3 contains 12 residues, cysteine and phenylalanine counted. Only CDR3 DNA is held: 36 bases, read in frame from base 1. Trimming removed 3 bases from V and 7 bases from J, leaving 9 bases between the germline ends. CDR1 and CDR2 are read off the germline V gene (reference sequence) as LNHDA and SQIVND.